The TCR beta chain under discussion was sequenced for a study of T cells in Graves' hyperthyroidism and ophthalmopathy. RNA transcripts yielded amplified TCR beta CDR3 regions. Researchers ran a first-round RT-PCR on the TCR CDR3 using the HTBI primer set. From the multiplex PCR reads, TCRdb called clonotypes with MiXCR, one entry per CDR3 protein. The profile shows 360,000 or so distinct CDR3 sequences, about a fifth of them singletons. There are many counts of this clonotype. Per the germline V gene, CDR1 is MNHEY and CDR2 is SMNVEV (reference sequence). This CDR3 comprises 11 residues. Trimming removed 9 bases from V and 6 bases from J, with 11 bases in between.

This clonotype originated in a woman younger than 35 with Graves' hyperthyroidism. Sequencing input: blood. The gene calls are TRBV27 and TRBJ1-1; D remains ambiguous. This CDR3 reads CASGLSPEAFF. The CDR3 bases are TGTGCCAGTGGACTTTCCCCTGAAGCTTTCTTT.